These 8 T cell receptor beta chains came from one sample sequenced in a study of CD8 T cells in ankylosing spondylitis. Study observations and caveats: Among TCR beta sequences, a motif of roughly 8 highly homologous variants appeared characteristic of ankylosing spondylitis blood.

These receptors are not linked to any known antigen. One entry per CDR3 protein, called by TCRdb with MiXCR from the 5' RACE reads. The sample lists some 840,000 distinct CDR3 sequences, 10% to 15% occurring once. Sequencing input: blood, either unsorted or a sorted T cell fraction (not recorded which). These receptors were obtained from a male donor with ankylosing spondylitis.

This chain joins TRBV5-1 and TRBJ2-7; 9 bases are shared with TRBD2. Germline V gives CDR1 SGHRS, CDR2 YFSETQ. V lost 0 bases, J lost 7 bases, and 8 bases stayed unmatched. The CDR3 length is 15 residues. The CDR3 nucleotides are TGCGCCAGCAGCTTGGATGTAGCGGGAGTAAGGGAGCAGTACTTC. This encodes CASSLDVAGVREQYF.

The chain recombines TRBV29-1 with TRBJ2-1, with D possibly being TRBD1 (5 bases). The germline V gene encodes CDR1 SQVTM and CDR2 ANQGSEA. The CDR3 runs 18 residues. Trimming took off 2 bases at V and 4 bases at J, with 24 bases between the two ends. CDR3 DNA sequence: TGCAGCGTTGAAAAGGGCGGTCGGTGGCAGGGAATTTACAATGAGCAGTTCTTC. This translates into CSVEKGGRWQGIYNEQFF.

The genes are TRBV4-3 and TRBJ2-1, with 9 bases identical to TRBD2. The V gene end was trimmed by 1 base and the J gene end by 2 bases; junction bases not matched to a gene: 6. The germline V gene encodes CDR1 LGHNA and CDR2 YSLEER. The length of the CDR3 is 17 residues. CDR3 nucleotides: TGCGCCAGCAGCCAAGTTCCTAGCGGGGACGCCTACAATGAGCAGTTCTTC. This codes for CASSQVPSGDAYNEQFF.

CDR3 loop: CASSDPGLAGYKETQYF. As DNA, the CDR3 is TGTGCCAGCAGTGACCCTGGACTAGCGGGGTACAAAGAGACCCAGTACTTC. The chain links TRBV25-1 to TRBJ2-5; 12 nucleotides match TRBD2. This CDR3 region has 17 residues. CDR1 is MGHDK, CDR2 SYGVNS, per germline. The ends lost 3 bases at V and 3 bases at J; junction bases unmatched: 8.

This clonotype was seen a handful of times. This chain joins TRBV5-6 and TRBJ1-2; TRBD1 might be the D (5 bases). Trimming took off 4 bases at V and 3 bases at J, with 10 bases between the two ends. Germline-derived CDR1 and CDR2 are SGHDT and YYEEEE. This CDR3 region has 13 residues. The CDR3 reads CASSGAMDYGYTF. The CDR3 nucleotides read TGTGCCAGCAGCGGGGCAATGGACTATGGCTACACCTTC.

This clonotype was seen only a few times. The V gene is TRBV7-2, the J gene TRBJ1-1; D unresolved. The CDR3 sequence is 14 residues long. The germline gives CDR1 SGHTA, CDR2 FQGNSA. V gave up 5 bases and J gave up 5 bases, with 15 bases separating them. CDR3 region: CASSPHPGNTEAFF. In DNA form, the CDR3 reads TGTGCCAGCAGCCCCCATCCGGGGAATACTGAAGCTTTCTTT.

V and J are TRBV30 and TRBJ1-1; D not resolved. V was clipped by 3 bases and J by 5 bases, with 13 bases between them. Germline V CDR1 and CDR2: GTSNPN, SVGIG (reference sequence). This CDR3 is 13 amino acids long. CDR3 sequence (DNA): TGTGCCTGGAGACGGCGGGATGGGACTGAAGCTTTCTTT. The encoded protein is CAWRRRDGTEAFF.

This clonotype occurred many times. J is TRBJ2-4 and V is TRBV29-1, with TRBD2 as a possible D gene (6 bases). The germline CDR1 and CDR2 sequences are SQVTM and ANQGSEA. Trimming cost V 5 bases and J 7 bases, with 18 bases left between them. The CDR3 totals 14 residues. The CDR3: CSVRGFWGENIQYF. CDR3 bases: TGCAGCGTTCGCGGCTTCTGGGGGGAGAACATTCAGTACTTC. The complete variable domain, with remaining parts taken from reference TRBV29-1 and TRBJ2-4, reads SAVISQKPSRDICQRGTSLTIQCQVDSQVTMMFWYRQQPGQSLTLIATANQGSEATYESGFVIDKFPISRPNLTFSTLTVSNMSPEDSSIYLCSVRGFWGENIQYFGAGTRLSVL.